This T cell receptor beta chain was identified during a study of vaccination and CD4 T cells after COVID-19. Study-level background: Convalescent patients gave post-COVID blood a median about 100 days post-diagnosis, range 35 to 161. The authors used overlapping spike peptides from SARS-CoV-2, HCoV-NL63, HCoV-OC43 and HCoV-229E to stimulate cells.

CDR3 length equals 14 residues. Trimming left V 2 bases short and J 2 bases short, with 9 bases between. The germline CDR1 and CDR2 sequences are SGHTA and FQGNSA. Treatment meaning: approximately 9-day PBMC culture with coronavirus spike peptide pools or control peptides (ViraFEST assay). Antigen-specific T cells were expanded with peptide pools by ViraFEST, and TCRs were then sequenced. On this clonotype: Antigen unknown.

Cultured CD4+ T cell DNA underwent sequencing with the Oncomine TCR Beta short-read assay. Each CDR3 protein gets one entry after TCRdb re-called the PCR reads with MiXCR. The sample shows 2,500 to 3,500 distinct CDR3 sequences, 45% to 55% of them seen only once. The TCR sequence derives from a human donor who had recovered from COVID-19. Sequencing was done on a sample of CD4+ T cells from blood, cultured in vitro. The V call is TRBV7-2, the J call TRBJ2-5; D call uncertain. CDR3 DNA sequence: TGTGCCAGCAGCTTAAAGTCGATGCAAGAGACCCAGTACTTC. This codes for CASSLKSMQETQYF.